This paragraph covers one T cell receptor beta chain sequence. Sequenced by immunoSEQ multiplex PCR; TCRdb stores in-frame clones only, minus some. This table has around 1 million clones, about 80% appearing once. The sample is drawn from a study of shared clonotypes between healthy human individuals. The germline CDR1 and CDR2 sequences are MNHEY and SVGAGI. The CDR3 contains 14 residues. The V end lost 6 bases, the J end lost 2 bases, and 13 bases lay between the germline ends. The sequencing input was memory CD4+ T cells sorted from blood. Stated subset: CD45RA-negative fraction. This receptor was taken from a man aged 18 to 30 in good health. This chain links TRBV6-5 with TRBJ2-5; D could derive from TRBD1 or TRBD2 (5 bases each). The CDR3 bases are TGTGCCAGCAGATCCAGGGACCCACAAGAGACCCAGTACTTC. This encodes CASRSRDPQETQYF.